The 17 T cell receptor beta chains below all came from one sample that was sequenced in a study of identical twins. From the 5' RACE reads, TCRdb called clonotypes with MiXCR, one entry per CDR3 protein. Among roughly 470,000 distinct CDR3 sequences listed, 14% were seen once. The sample was also reused in another study, on yellow fever vaccine responses in identical twins.

The sample was CD4+ T cells sorted from blood. The receptors shown here come from a woman aged 18-29 years in good health.

This clonotype showed up just a few times. This chain joins TRBV29-1 and TRBJ2-1; no clear D gene. Germline V gene sequence: CDR1 SQVTM, CDR2 ANQGSEA. The CDR3 consists of 13 residues. Trimming removed 0 bases from V and 7 bases from J, with 10 bases in between. CDR3 nucleotide sequence: TGCAGCGTTGAAGATATACTGCGAAATGAGCAGTTCTTC. Amino acids: CSVEDILRNEQFF.

The chain links TRBV11-2 to TRBJ2-1; the match to TRBD2 covers 8 bases. Germline V gene sequence: CDR1 SGHAT, CDR2 FQNNGV. The CDR3 consists of 16 residues. V was clipped by 1 base and J by 10 bases; unmatched bases: 12. CDR3 bases: TGTGCCAGCAGCTTAGCGGCGGGAGTCGGGGGGGAAGAGCAGTTCTTC. It codes for CASSLAAGVGGEEQFF.

The J gene is TRBJ2-2, the V gene TRBV5-1; perhaps TRBD2 as D (5 bases). V lost 2 bases, J lost 0 bases, and 11 bases lay in between. From germline, CDR1 is SGHRS and CDR2 YFSETQ. The CDR3 loop spans 16 amino acids. For the CDR3, the DNA is TGCGCCAGCAGCTTAGCAGGAGCGGCGAACACCGGGGAGCTGTTTTTT. This sequence encodes CASSLAGAANTGELFF.

This chain links TRBV27 with TRBJ2-3, with a tentative D call TRBD2 (5 bases). CDR1 is MNHEY and CDR2 is SMNVEV in the germline V gene (reference sequence). The V end was cut by 1 base, the J end by 10 bases, with 12 bases between. This CDR3 is 13 amino acids long. The CDR3 nucleotides are TGTGCCAGCAGTTTATTGCGCCACGGGGCGCAGTATTTT. Amino acids: CASSLLRHGAQYF.

This clonotype was detected a few times. The rearrangement links TRBV28 to TRBJ1-1; a possible D gene is TRBD1 (5 bases). V was cut by 2 bases and J by 7 bases, with 17 bases left in between. Germline CDR1 and CDR2: MDHEN and SYDVKM. The CDR3 sequence is 15 residues long. Written as DNA, the CDR3 is TGTGCCAGCAGTTTAGGTAGGGGTGGTCCGAGTGAAGCTTTCTTT. Residues: CASSLGRGGPSEAFF.

This clonotype showed up just a few times. This chain links TRBV3-1 with TRBJ2-2; D may be TRBD1 or TRBD2 (5 bases each). The CDR3 loop spans 14 amino acids. Trimming took 6 bases from V and 2 from J, leaving 10 bases between them. CDR1 is LGHDT and CDR2 is YNNKEL in the germline V gene (reference sequence). The CDR3 sequence: CASRRDLNTGELFF. CDR3 DNA sequence: TGTGCCAGCAGGAGGGACCTAAACACCGGGGAGCTGTTTTTT. Full variable domain (rest looked up from reference TRBV3-1 and TRBJ2-2): DTAVSQTPKYLVTQMGNDKSIKCEQNLGHDTMYWYKQDSKKFLKIMFSYNNKELIINETVPNRFSPKSPDKAHLNLHINSLELGDSAVYFCASRRDLNTGELFFGEGSRLTVL.

This clonotype was detected a few times. The V call is TRBV28, the J call TRBJ2-4; D assignment may be TRBD1 or TRBD2 (5 bases each). Germline V lookup: CDR1 MDHEN, CDR2 SYDVKM. The CDR3 extends over 18 amino acids. V gave up 2 bases and J gave up 0 bases, with 17 bases separating them. CDR3 region: CASSLPPGTAVAKNIQYF. The CDR3 DNA reads as TGTGCCAGCAGTTTACCACCCGGGACGGCAGTAGCCAAAAACATTCAGTACTTC.

The rearrangement uses TRBV29-1 and TRBJ2-2; 8 bases are shared with TRBD1. V lost 7 bases and J lost 2; bases outside the gene matches: 3. There are 13 residues in the CDR3. Germline CDR1 and CDR2: SQVTM and ANQGSEA. The CDR3 DNA follows: TGCAGCGCGGGACAGGCCAACACCGGGGAGCTGTTTTTT. This encodes CSAGQANTGELFF.

The sample holds a few counts of this clonotype. The gene calls are TRBV7-8 and TRBJ2-2; D is perhaps TRBD1 (5 bases). V gave up 1 base and J gave up 7 bases, with 13 bases separating them. The CDR3 contains 15 residues. Germline lookup yields CDR1 SGHVS and CDR2 FQNEAQ. The CDR3 DNA reads TGTGCCAGCAGCTTAGTCCAGGGCAGTCACGGGGAGCTGTTTTTT. Translation: CASSLVQGSHGELFF.

This clonotype was seen only a few times. V usage is TRBV2 and J usage is TRBJ2-2, with D perhaps matching TRBD2 (5 bases). The V end was cut by 4 bases, the J end by 1 base, with 10 bases between. Germline lookup yields CDR1 SNHLY and CDR2 FYNNEI. The CDR3 loop spans 15 amino acids. The CDR3 spells CASSVSDWNTGELFF. CDR3 in DNA: TGTGCCAGCAGTGTCTCGGACTGGAACACCGGGGAGCTGTTTTTT.

This clonotype occurred a few times. The rearrangement joins TRBV10-3 to TRBJ1-2; TRBD1 is a possible D gene (6 bases). The CDR3 extends over 15 amino acids. V lost 10 bases and J 6 bases, leaving 24 bases between the germline ends. In germline, CDR1 is ENHRY, CDR2 SYGVKD. In DNA form, the CDR3 reads TGTGCCACCCACGATTCCGGGGGACAACACGATGGCTACACCTTC. Protein product: CATHDSGGQHDGYTF.

This rearrangement joins TRBV19 to TRBJ2-3; D is unresolved. Germline V gives CDR1 LNHDA, CDR2 SQIVND (reference sequence). Deletions cut 6 bases from V and 4 bases from J, with 14 bases between. This CDR3 is 14 amino acids long. The CDR3 DNA reads as TGTGCCAGTAGCCCTCGTCCGTTGGCAGATACGCAGTATTTT. Its protein is CASSPRPLADTQYF.

This clonotype showed up just a few times. The chain employs TRBV20-1 and TRBJ2-7, with 7 bases fitting TRBD2. Losses at the gene ends were 5 bases for V and 3 bases for J; bases not matched to a gene: 4. CDR1 is DFQATT, CDR2 SNEGSKA, per germline (reference sequence). There are 12 residues in the CDR3. The CDR3 is CSAGRDVYEQYF. The DNA of the CDR3 is TGCAGTGCTGGGAGGGACGTCTACGAGCAGTACTTC.

This clonotype was found a few times. The chain combines TRBV20-1 with TRBJ1-4, with TRBD1 matching over 8 bases. V gave up 0 bases and J gave up 8 bases; unmatched junction bases: 11. CDR1 is DFQATT and CDR2 is SNEGSKA in the germline V gene (reference sequence). The length of the CDR3 is 16 residues. DNA for the CDR3: TGCAGTGCTAGAGATTCGGACAGGGTGACCGACGAAAAACTGTTTTTT. Protein product: CSARDSDRVTDEKLFF.

This clonotype was picked up many times. The chain links TRBV5-1 to TRBJ2-1; 13 bases fit TRBD2. Per germline, CDR1 SGHRS and CDR2 YFSETQ. The V and J ends lost 2 bases and 7 bases, in that order; junction bases with no gene match: 3. This CDR3 comprises 15 residues. As DNA, the CDR3 is TGCGCCAGCAGCTTCGGACTAGCGGGAGTTAATGAGCAGTTCTTC. It yields the protein CASSFGLAGVNEQFF.

This rearrangement joins TRBV29-1 to TRBJ1-4, with D hard to call. Between the trimmed V and J ends, which lost 5 bases and 8 bases, there was a span of 15 bases. The CDR3 length is 13 residues. Germline CDR1 SQVTM, CDR2 ANQGSEA. CDR3 DNA: TGCAGCGTTCGGTGGAATGGGGTGGAAAAACTGTTTTTT. It translates to CSVRWNGVEKLFF.

V and J are TRBV6-1 and TRBJ2-7, with D perhaps matching TRBD1 (5 bases). The CDR3 has 14 residues. The germline V gene encodes CDR1 MNHNS and CDR2 SASEGT. V was cut by 4 bases and J by 5 bases, with 15 bases left in between. The CDR3 here is CASSALGPKNEQYF. CDR3 nucleotide sequence: TGTGCCAGCAGTGCTTTGGGGCCCAAGAACGAGCAGTACTTC.